This T cell receptor beta chain was identified during a study of blood T cells in healthy people across ages. This clonotype turned up a few times. The germline V gene encodes CDR1 DFQATT and CDR2 SNEGSKA (reference sequence). This CDR3 region has 14 residues. The V gene end was trimmed by 0 bases and the J gene end by 4 bases; junction bases not matched to a gene: 4. With a J-beta primer mix and a sample-barcoded 5' primer, a second PCR ran roughly 6 to 12 cycles. TCRdb re-derived calls from the 5' RACE reads in MiXCR, one entry per CDR3 protein. The sample carries about 320,000 distinct CDR3 sequences, roughly 26% recorded once. The total RNA that was extracted per sample amounted to at least 6 micrograms.

Sequenced material: blood. The chain uses TRBV20-1 and TRBJ1-1; 8 nucleotides match TRBD1. The receptor's source is a woman between 70 and 85 years old in good health. The CDR3 spells CSARDPTGGTEAFF. The CDR3 DNA reads TGCAGTGCTAGAGATCCCACAGGGGGCACTGAAGCTTTCTTT.